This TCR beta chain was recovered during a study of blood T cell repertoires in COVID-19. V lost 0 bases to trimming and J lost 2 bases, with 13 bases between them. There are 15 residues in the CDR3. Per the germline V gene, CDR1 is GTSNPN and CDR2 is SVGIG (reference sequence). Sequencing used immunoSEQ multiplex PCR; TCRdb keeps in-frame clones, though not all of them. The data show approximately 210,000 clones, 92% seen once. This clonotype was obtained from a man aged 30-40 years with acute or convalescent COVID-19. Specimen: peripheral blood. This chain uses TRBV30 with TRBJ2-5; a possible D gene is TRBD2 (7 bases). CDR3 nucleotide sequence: TGTGCCTGGAGTGTAACCAGCGGGACACAAGAGACCCAGTACTTC. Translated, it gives CAWSVTSGTQETQYF.